This T cell receptor (beta chain) was observed in a study of Ad26.COV2.S vaccination and SARS-CoV-2 variants. Study-wide points: Reportedly, spike-specific CD8+ and CD4+ T cell responses achieved substantial breadth once vaccination had taken place. Vaccine and placebo recipients had comparable breadth of non-spike TCRs.

Using immunoSEQ multiplex PCR, the repertoire was profiled, and TCRdb retains in-frame clones only, with some absent. Seen here are roughly 140,000 clones, 86% observed once, and the top ten hold approximately 5%. The CDR3 is 14 amino acids. Germline V gene lookup returns CDR1 LNHNV and CDR2 YYDKDF (reference sequence). V lost 5 bases to trimming and J lost 2 bases, with 12 bases between them. About this clone itself: What it binds is unknown.

This rearrangement joins TRBV15 to TRBJ1-1, with D tentatively TRBD1 (6 bases). This clonotype was obtained from a human donor who had recovered from COVID-19. Sequenced material: peripheral blood, taken after recovery from COVID-19. The CDR3 DNA reads as TGTGCCACCAGCCCCTACAGGGAAAACACTGAAGCTTTCTTT. It is translated as CATSPYRENTEAFF.